The present T cell receptor (beta chain) was sequenced within a study of T cell repertoires in cytomegalovirus infection. Study-level information: CMV infection together with matching HLA type was indicated by public TCR beta signatures.

A note on this clonotype: The target antigen is unknown.

Germline V gives CDR1 MDHEN, CDR2 SYDVKM. The CDR3 spans 15 residues. After removal of 6 bases from V and 5 bases from J, the junction contained 10 bases not matched to a gene. TCRdb re-called the reads through MiXCR, storing one row per CDR3 protein. The repertoire consists of approximately 81,000 distinct CDR3 sequences, with about 24% occurring once and the leading ten covering roughly 50%. The receptor's source is a human donor in good health (CMV status not recorded). Some clones in this sample may be carry-over from other donors' samples. The rearrangement links TRBV28 to TRBJ2-5; 9 positions agree with TRBD1. Sequencing used CD8+ T cells from cultured PBMCs, obtained from culture after CMV antigen stimulation. DNA of the CDR3: TGTGCCAGCAGCCTCGGACAGGGGTGGGGGGAGACCCAGTACTTC. Protein sequence: CASSLGQGWGETQYF.